Shown below are 21 T cell receptor beta chains from a single sample sequenced in a study of regulatory T cells in long-lasting Graves disease. Time point in this sample: newly diagnosed GD, antithyroid drugs for less than 3 months. The authors made the TCR library using RNA they extracted from PBMCs. The TCR beta library used iRepertoire HTBI primers with Arm-PCR amplification of CDR3. TCRdb re-called the multiplex PCR reads through MiXCR, storing one row per CDR3 protein. Of 520,000 or so distinct CDR3 sequences detected, 12% appear once; the ten largest clones hold over 7%. This sample also belongs to another study, concerning T cells in Graves' hyperthyroidism and ophthalmopathy.

Sequences were derived from peripheral blood mononuclear cells (PBMCs), sampled at new diagnosis, from a patient treated with antithyroid drugs. The source is a woman in her thirties with Graves disease.

This clonotype has more than one count but fewer than ten. The J gene is TRBJ2-1, the V gene TRBV6-2 or TRBV6-3; TRBD2 matches at 10 bases. The CDR3 is made up of 15 amino acids. Germline assignment: CDR1 MNHEY and CDR2 SVGEGT. V was pared by 2 bases and J by 9 bases, with 7 bases of the junction left unmatched. CDR3 residues: CASSYSGRATSEQFF. CDR3 nucleotide sequence: TGTGCCAGCAGTTACAGCGGGAGGGCCACAAGTGAGCAGTTCTTC.

As regards this clonotype: This may come from a read error, since a much larger clone is one base off. This sequence joins TRBV6-5 and TRBJ2-7, with unresolved D. This CDR3 spans 14 amino acids. Germline loops: CDR1 MNHEY, CDR2 SVGAGI. The CDR3 nucleotides are TGTGCCAGCAATTACGACGGCATTTCCTACGAGCAGTACTTC. Its protein product is CASNYDGISYEQYF.

This clonotype occurred many times. This chain links TRBV28 with TRBJ2-1; tentative D call: TRBD1 (6 bases). The CDR3 runs to 13 residues. Germline CDR1 reads MDHEN; CDR2 reads SYDVKM. The V end lost 7 bases, the J end lost 4 bases, and 11 bases lay between the germline ends. This chain's CDR3 is CASTGQTYNEQFF. DNA of the CDR3: TGTGCCAGCACCGGACAGACGTACAATGAGCAGTTCTTC.

As for this clonotype: A much larger clone differs from this one at a single base, so this may be a read error. The chain carries TRBV20-1 and TRBJ2-2; D may be TRBD2 (5 bases). This CDR3 is 15 amino acids long. The germline V gene encodes CDR1 DFQATT and CDR2 SNEGSKA (reference sequence). V was clipped by 0 bases and J by 4 bases, with 12 bases between them. CDR3 bases: TGCAGTGCTAGAGATCGACGGGGTTTCACCGGGGAGCTGTTTTTT. It translates to CSARDRRGFTGELFF.

V is TRBV2 and J is TRBJ2-6, with 9 bases matching TRBD1. CDR1 and CDR2 (germline): SNHLY, FYNNEI. V lost 6 bases to trimming and J lost 0 bases; unmatched junction nucleotides: 9. This CDR3 contains 18 residues. The CDR3 nucleotides read TGTGCCAGCAGGGCTGAGACAGGGGGTTTCTCTGGGGCCAACGTCCTGACTTTC. Amino acids: CASRAETGGFSGANVLTF.

This clonotype was seen only a few times. This chain joins TRBV20-1 and TRBJ1-5; 8 nucleotides align to TRBD1. The CDR3 contains 15 residues. Germline V CDR1 and CDR2: DFQATT, SNEGSKA (reference sequence). V lost 3 bases and J lost 6; bases outside the gene matches: 10. The CDR3, as DNA: TGCAGTGCTAGCCCGACAGGGGAGGGCAGTCAGCCCCAGCATTTT. It codes for CSASPTGEGSQPQHF.

The chain couples TRBV5-1 to TRBJ2-5; 8 nucleotides match TRBD2. CDR1 SGHRS and CDR2 YFSETQ come from the germline V gene. CDR3 length: 16 amino acids. Losses at the gene ends were 4 bases for V and 4 bases for J; bases not matched to a gene: 12. The CDR3 spells CASSTGGAGGRETQYF. The CDR3 DNA follows: TGCGCCAGCAGCACCGGAGGCGCGGGAGGAAGAGAGACCCAGTACTTC.

This clonotype was detected ten times or more. This sequence joins TRBV20-1 and TRBJ1-1, with 7 positions matching TRBD1. Per germline, CDR1 DFQATT and CDR2 SNEGSKA (reference sequence). The CDR3 runs 11 residues. The ends lost 5 bases at V and 8 bases at J; junction bases unmatched: 5. The CDR3 loop reads CSAPTGREAFF. The CDR3 DNA follows: TGCAGTGCTCCGACAGGGCGAGAAGCTTTCTTT.

The chain employs TRBV10-3 and TRBJ2-5; 10 bases are shared with TRBD2. CDR3 size: 17 residues. V lost 3 bases, J lost 2 bases, and 9 bases stayed unmatched. Germline CDR1 is ENHRY and CDR2 is SYGVKD. As DNA, the CDR3 is TGTGCCATCAGTGACCTGCCCCGTAGCGGGAGGCAAGAGACCCAGTACTTC. Its translation: CAISDLPRSGRQETQYF.

In its sample, this clonotype was seen many times. The chain combines TRBV18 with TRBJ1-2; D ambiguous. CDR1 KGHSH and CDR2 LQKENI come from the germline V gene. V shed 3 bases and J shed 3 bases, with 11 bases lying between them. This CDR3 has 14 residues. CDR3 sequence reads: CASSPDTAHYGYTF. CDR3 bases: TGTGCCAGCTCACCTGACACAGCCCACTATGGCTACACCTTC.

This clonotype was recorded at least ten times. The chain uses TRBV9 and TRBJ2-5; D remains unclear. This CDR3 region has 14 residues. Per the germline V gene, CDR1 is SGDLS and CDR2 is YYNGEE. V was clipped by 0 bases and J by 5 bases, with 11 bases between them. This CDR3 is CASSVGSSWETQYF. The DNA for the CDR3 is TGTGCCAGCAGCGTAGGTAGTAGTTGGGAGACCCAGTACTTC. The full variable domain, its missing parts supplied by reference TRBV9 and TRBJ2-5, is DSGVTQTPKHLITATGQRVTLRCSPRSGDLSVYWYQQSLDQGLQFLIQYYNGEERAKGNILERFSAQQFPDLHSELNLSSLELGDSALYFCASSVGSSWETQYFGPGTRLLVL.

This clonotype was found many times. J is TRBJ2-7 and V is TRBV20-1; the match to TRBD1 covers 12 bases. The J segment lost 5 bases and the V segment lost 3 bases, leaving 8 bases of the junction unmatched. The CDR3 is 15 residues long. Per the germline V gene, CDR1 is DFQATT and CDR2 is SNEGSKA (reference sequence). The CDR3: CSASSWDRGQNEQYF. CDR3 nucleotide sequence: TGCAGTGCTAGTAGCTGGGACAGGGGGCAGAACGAGCAGTACTTC.

This clonotype was detected a few times. The chain is built from TRBV29-1 and TRBJ1-2; 8 bases are a match to TRBD1. Germline values: CDR1 SQVTM, CDR2 ANQGSEA. The CDR3 covers 12 residues. V lost 4 bases to trimming and J lost 8 bases; unmatched junction nucleotides: 6. Here the CDR3 DNA reads TGCAGCGTTGGTACCGGGACAGGCGGCTACACCTTC. Its protein is CSVGTGTGGYTF.

The rearrangement uses TRBV6-2 or TRBV6-3 and TRBJ1-1; D not resolved. The V and J ends lost 0 bases and 1 base respectively, with 9 bases between them. The CDR3 has 15 amino acids. Germline V gene lookup returns CDR1 MNHEY and CDR2 SVGEGT. DNA for the CDR3: TGTGCCAGCAGTTACTCGGGAGCGGGGAACACTGAAGCTTTCTTT. Its translation: CASSYSGAGNTEAFF.

This clonotype was observed at least ten times. This chain links TRBV3-1 with TRBJ1-2; TRBD1 matches at 7 bases. Germline V CDR1 and CDR2: LGHDT, YNNKEL (reference sequence). This CDR3 contains 14 residues. After removal of 4 bases from V and 3 bases from J, the junction contained 5 bases not matched to a gene. The CDR3: CASSLRTGYYGYTF. As DNA, the CDR3 is TGTGCCAGCAGCCTAAGGACAGGCTACTATGGCTACACCTTC.

This clonotype has ten or more counts. This rearrangement joins TRBV10-3 to TRBJ2-1; a weak D match, TRBD2 (6 bases). There are 13 residues in the CDR3. Germline V gene data show CDR1 as ENHRY and CDR2 as SYGVKD. Trimming pared 11 bases from V and 5 bases from J, leaving 16 bases between. The CDR3 DNA is TGTGCCGTCCAGACTAGTTTCGACAATGAGCAGTTCTTC. Its protein is CAVQTSFDNEQFF.

The chain carries TRBV6-5 and TRBJ2-7, with 11 bases that match TRBD2. There are 17 residues in the CDR3. Germline V lookup: CDR1 MNHEY, CDR2 SVGAGI. With V trimmed by 4 bases and J by 3 bases, 11 bases remained unmatched. The CDR3 nucleotides read TGTGCCAGCAGTTCGGCCCCGAAACTAGCGGGAGTCTACGAGCAGTACTTC. It codes for CASSSAPKLAGVYEQYF.

Only a few counts were recorded for this clonotype. This chain joins TRBV25-1 and TRBJ2-2, with TRBD2 matching over 7 bases. With 5 bases clipped from V and 4 bases from J, the junction kept 13 bases outside the gene matches. In germline, CDR1 is MGHDK, CDR2 SYGVNS. The CDR3 runs 17 residues. CDR3 sequence reads: CASSIWDLADLTGELFF. DNA for the CDR3: TGTGCCAGCAGTATATGGGACCTAGCGGACCTCACCGGGGAGCTGTTTTTT.

This clonotype was counted between two and nine times. This chain uses TRBV6-2 or TRBV6-3 with TRBJ2-3; 9 nucleotides agree with TRBD1. V shed 5 bases, J shed 6 bases, and the junction held 12 bases outside the gene matches. The CDR3 totals 16 residues. Germline V gives CDR1 MNHEY, CDR2 SVGEGT. The CDR3 DNA reads TGTGCCAGCAGTGAAGCGAGGGGACAGGGCCCCGATACGCAGTATTTT. Translating it yields CASSEARGQGPDTQYF.

This clonotype turned up a few times. The chain employs TRBV6-5 and TRBJ2-7; no clear D. V lost 4 bases and J 2 bases, leaving 6 bases between the germline ends. Germline V lookup: CDR1 MNHEY, CDR2 SVGAGI. The CDR3 runs 12 residues. The CDR3 DNA reads as TGTGCCAGCAGTTCTTATACCTACGAGCAGTACTTC. This gives the protein CASSSYTYEQYF.

This clonotype has ten or more counts. The chain uses TRBV5-6 and TRBJ2-5, with a possible D match to TRBD1 (6 bases). V shed 0 bases and J shed 8 bases, with 20 bases lying between them. This CDR3 is 16 amino acids long. Per the germline V gene, CDR1 is SGHDT and CDR2 is YYEEEE. The CDR3 here is CASSLGAWTDPRTQYF. The CDR3 coding sequence is TGTGCCAGCAGCTTGGGAGCCTGGACAGACCCCCGCACCCAGTACTTC.